Following are 21 T cell receptor beta chains from one sample sequenced in a study of cytomegalovirus exposure and HLA in healthy donors. PCR employed 60 Vbeta and 13 Jbeta primers. Sequencing was performed with immunoSEQ multiplex PCR; in TCRdb, only in-frame clones are kept and a portion is missing. The data contain about 130,000 clones, over 75% of them seen just once; the ten biggest clones take up more than 1.5%. The sequenced sample was PBMCs. These TCRs come from a boy younger than 18 in good health and CMV-seronegative.

This clone was seen once. The chain recombines TRBV7-9 with TRBJ1-1, with TRBD1 matching 8 bases. After removal of 4 bases from V and 4 bases from J, the junction contained 5 bases not matched to a gene. The germline V gene encodes CDR1 SEHNR and CDR2 FQNEAQ (reference sequence). The CDR3 contains 14 residues. The CDR3 spells CASSSQGARTEAFF. The CDR3 DNA reads as TGTGCCAGCAGCTCCCAGGGGGCTCGCACTGAAGCTTTCTTT.

The chain couples TRBV25-1 to TRBJ2-2; 10 bases are shared with TRBD1. CDR1 MGHDK and CDR2 SYGVNS come from the germline V gene. CDR3 size: 18 residues. Trimming took 6 bases from V and 4 from J; bases not matched to a gene: 14. The CDR3: CASSETLGTGAATGELFF. The CDR3 coding sequence is TGTGCCAGCAGCGAAACCCTAGGGACAGGGGCGGCCACCGGGGAGCTGTTTTTT.

The chain uses TRBV7-3 and TRBJ1-1; D gene unclear. V dropped 6 bases and J dropped 1 base, with 9 bases sitting between them. The CDR3 runs to 13 residues. The germline V gene has CDR1 SGHTA and CDR2 FQGTGA. CDR3 residues: CASRAQANTEAFF. Here the CDR3 DNA reads TGTGCCAGCAGAGCCCAAGCGAACACTGAAGCTTTCTTT.

The rearrangement uses TRBV6-1 and TRBJ2-7, with D perhaps matching TRBD2 (5 bases). Germline assignment: CDR1 MNHNS and CDR2 SASEGT. Trimming cost V 7 bases and J 3 bases, with 13 bases left between them. The CDR3 totals 13 residues. In nucleotides, the CDR3 is TGTGCCAGCACTGATGGGAGCAACTACGAGCAGTACTTC. Its translation is CASTDGSNYEQYF.

In its sample, this clone was seen once. The chain joins TRBV5-1 to TRBJ2-2; TRBD2 is a possible D gene (6 bases). The V gene's germline CDR1 is SGHRS and CDR2 YFSETQ. With 4 bases removed from V and 3 bases from J, the gap between germline ends came to 13 bases. This CDR3 spans 15 amino acids. The CDR3 sequence: CASSPRDLHTGELFF. CDR3 sequence (DNA): TGCGCCAGCAGCCCCCGGGACTTACACACCGGGGAGCTGTTTTTT.

The rearrangement uses TRBV18 and TRBJ2-3; TRBD1 might be the D (6 bases). CDR1 is KGHSH, CDR2 LQKENI, per germline. The CDR3 runs 14 residues. Trimming took off 4 bases at V and 1 base at J, with 9 bases between the two ends. CDR3 amino acids: CASSRRQGTDTQYF. CDR3 nucleotide sequence: TGTGCCAGCTCACGAAGACAGGGCACAGATACGCAGTATTTT. Filled out from reference TRBV18 and TRBJ2-3, the complete variable domain reads NAGVMQNPRHLVRRRGQEARLRCSPMKGHSHVYWYRQLPEEGLKFMVYLQKENIIDESGMPKERFSAEFPKEGPSILRIQQVVRGDSAAYFCASSRRQGTDTQYFGPGTRLTVL.

J is TRBJ2-7 and V is TRBV5-6, with 10 bases matching TRBD2. Germline CDR1 and CDR2: SGHDT and YYEEEE. V dropped 4 bases and J dropped 2; count of bases not matched to a gene: 6. CDR3 length: 15 residues. The CDR3 DNA follows: TGTGCCAGCAGCGCCACTAGCGGGGTCCCCTACGAGCAGTACTTC. Its protein is CASSATSGVPYEQYF. Based on the CDR3 plus reference TRBV5-6 and TRBJ2-7, the full variable domain is DAGVTQSPTHLIKTRGQQVTLRCSPKSGHDTVSWYQQALGQGPQFIFQYYEEEERQRGNFPDRFSGHQFPNYSSELNVNALLLGDSALYLCASSATSGVPYEQYFGPGTRLTVT.

This chain links TRBV7-8 with TRBJ2-3, with TRBD1 matching 11 bases. Looked up from germline, CDR1 is SGHVS and CDR2 is FQNEAQ. V dropped 3 bases and J dropped 6; count of bases not matched to a gene: 2. The CDR3 sequence is 14 residues long. CDR3 sequence: CASSFGQGADTQYF. Written as DNA, the CDR3 is TGTGCCAGCAGCTTCGGACAGGGGGCGGATACGCAGTATTTT. Filled out from reference TRBV7-8 and TRBJ2-3, the complete variable domain reads GAGVSQSPRYKVAKRGQDVALRCDPISGHVSLFWYQQALGQGPEFLTYFQNEAQLDKSGLPSDRFFAERPEGSVSTLKIQRTQQEDSAVYLCASSFGQGADTQYFGPGTRLTVL.

Only a few counts were recorded for this clone. J is TRBJ1-1 and V is TRBV10-3; a weak D match, TRBD1 (6 bases). Trimming took 7 bases from V and 2 from J, leaving 11 bases between them. The CDR3 has 13 residues. CDR1 is ENHRY and CDR2 is SYGVKD in the germline V gene. CDR3 protein: CAITKGDNTEAFF. Here the CDR3 DNA reads TGTGCCATCACCAAGGGGGATAACACTGAAGCTTTCTTT.

This rearrangement joins TRBV5-1 to TRBJ2-3; perhaps TRBD2 as D (5 bases). The V and J ends lost 4 bases and 6 bases respectively, with 15 bases between them. The CDR3 is 14 amino acids. Looked up from germline, CDR1 is SGHRS and CDR2 is YFSETQ. The CDR3 protein is CASSGSSLPDTQYF. CDR3 coding DNA: TGCGCCAGCAGCGGATCTAGCTTGCCCGATACGCAGTATTTT.

The rearrangement uses TRBV4-3 and TRBJ2-1; TRBD2 might be the D (6 bases). V lost 1 base, J lost 2 bases, and 15 bases lay in between. This CDR3 spans 17 amino acids. Germline lookup yields CDR1 LGHNA and CDR2 YSLEER. In nucleotides, the CDR3 is TGCGCCAGCAGCCAAGTAGTCCCTAGCGAGACCTACAATGAGCAGTTCTTC. It is translated as CASSQVVPSETYNEQFF.

V gene TRBV6-5 combines with J gene TRBJ1-5; possibly TRBD1 for D (5 bases). This CDR3 is 16 amino acids long. Germline V gene lookup returns CDR1 MNHEY and CDR2 SVGAGI. Trimming removed 4 bases at V and 7 bases at J, with 20 bases between. The CDR3 sequence: CASSSLGGQGSQPQHF. The DNA of the CDR3 is TGTGCCAGCAGTTCCCTCGGTGGGCAGGGCAGCCAGCCCCAGCATTTT.

The chain combines TRBV19 with TRBJ2-7, with D tentatively TRBD1 (6 bases). The CDR3 loop spans 14 amino acids. Trimming took 9 bases from V and 2 from J, leaving 17 bases between them. Looked up from germline, CDR1 is LNHDA and CDR2 is SQIVND (reference sequence). CDR3 residues: CASPRGTSPYEQYF. The CDR3 DNA is TGTGCCAGCCCAAGGGGGACATCACCCTACGAGCAGTACTTC.

This chain connects TRBV10-3 to TRBJ1-2; no reliable D call. With 8 bases removed from V and 3 bases from J, the gap between germline ends came to 13 bases. The CDR3 loop spans 13 amino acids. Germline V gene lookup returns CDR1 ENHRY and CDR2 SYGVKD. For the CDR3, the DNA is TGTGCCATCGCAGGAGGGCCGGACTATGGCTACACCTTC. It encodes CAIAGGPDYGYTF.

The chain is built from TRBV5-1 and TRBJ2-1; possible D gene TRBD2, 6 bases. The V gene lost 6 bases and the J gene lost 5 bases, with 18 bases spanning the gap. Germline lookup yields CDR1 SGHRS and CDR2 YFSETQ. The CDR3 totals 15 residues. DNA for the CDR3: TGCGCCAGCACAGGAGGGCTTCCGGGGCACAATGAGCAGTTCTTC. Its protein product is CASTGGLPGHNEQFF.

This chain links TRBV9 with TRBJ2-3; 10 positions match TRBD2. This CDR3 spans 16 amino acids. Germline-derived CDR1 and CDR2 are SGDLS and YYNGEE. V shed 2 bases and J 4 bases; nucleotides not matched to a gene: 7. The CDR3, as DNA: TGTGCCAGCAGCGTGAGAGCGGGGGGGCCGGCAGATACGCAGTATTTT. As protein: CASSVRAGGPADTQYF.

The gene calls are TRBV4-2 and TRBJ1-4; 7 nucleotides align to TRBD1. The germline V gene encodes CDR1 LGHNA and CDR2 YNFKEQ. The CDR3 is 16 residues long. Losses at the gene ends were 6 bases for V and 6 bases for J; bases not matched to a gene: 13. The CDR3 DNA is TGTGCCAGCAGTCAGCCCGGGACAGATCTCGATGAAAAACTGTTTTTT. Its protein is CASSQPGTDLDEKLFF.

The chain is built from TRBV6-1 and TRBJ2-5; a weak D match, TRBD1 (5 bases). The germline V and J ends were trimmed by 6 bases and 2 bases, with 7 bases remaining between them. Germline V gene lookup returns CDR1 MNHNS and CDR2 SASEGT. CDR3 length equals 12 residues. The CDR3 here is CASRGPQETQYF. CDR3 nucleotides: TGTGCCAGCAGGGGGCCTCAAGAGACCCAGTACTTC.

This rearrangement joins TRBV7-2 to TRBJ2-5, with a possible D match to TRBD2 (6 bases). Trimming removed 3 bases from V and 5 bases from J, with 19 bases in between. Germline V gives CDR1 SGHTA, CDR2 FQGNSA. The CDR3 loop spans 16 amino acids. The CDR3 DNA is TGTGCCAGCAGCTTTTTTGATCGGGAGAGGAGGGAGACCCAGTACTTC. Translation gives CASSFFDRERRETQYF.

The J gene is TRBJ2-7, the V gene TRBV12-5; D is unresolved. This CDR3 spans 12 amino acids. V dropped 0 bases and J dropped 7 bases, with 7 bases sitting between them. Germline CDR1 and CDR2: LGHNT and FRNRAP. In DNA, the CDR3 is TGTGCTAGTGGTTTGGTAACGCGAGAGCAGTACTTC. Protein product: CASGLVTREQYF. Filled out from reference TRBV12-5 and TRBJ2-7, the complete variable domain reads DARVTQTPRHKVTEMGQEVTMRCQPILGHNTVFWYRQTMMQGLELLAYFRNRAPLDDSGMPKDRFSAEMPDATLATLKIQPSEPRDSAVYFCASGLVTREQYFGPGTRLTVT.

The rearrangement uses TRBV4-3 and TRBJ2-1; D perhaps matches TRBD1 (6 bases). Germline V lookup: CDR1 LGHNA, CDR2 YSLEER. The CDR3 consists of 15 residues. The germline V and J ends were trimmed by 1 base and 12 bases, with 19 bases remaining between them. CDR3 sequence reads: CASSQGTDVAGGQFF. The CDR3 DNA reads as TGCGCCAGCAGCCAAGGGACAGACGTAGCCGGTGGGCAGTTCTTC.